The 14 T cell receptor beta chains below were found in one sample sequenced in a study of vaccination effects on CD4 cells after COVID-19. Their cognate antigens are unknown. Before sequencing, viral peptide pools were used by the ViraFEST assay to expand antigen-specific CD4+ T cells. When about ten days of culture had elapsed, CD4+ T cells were isolated. The participants, recipients of two vaccine doses, got either BNT162b2 or mRNA-1273. Some clones are missing from TCRdb's copy, which holds only in-frame ones; the method was immunoSEQ multiplex PCR. The table records some 30,000 clones, approximately 64% of them present only once. The specimen was CD4+ T cells from PBMCs cultured with SARS-CoV-2 spike peptides, collected after COVID-19 vaccination. All receptors come from a human donor who received a COVID-19 vaccine.

The chain carries TRBV2 and TRBJ2-7; tentatively, D is TRBD2 (5 bases). Trimming removed 2 bases at V and 12 bases at J, with 20 bases between. The CDR3 has 14 amino acids. CDR1 is SNHLY and CDR2 is FYNNEI in the germline V gene. The CDR3 loop is CASSESLLETLRYF. The CDR3 region has the DNA TGTGCCAGCAGTGAATCCCTACTAGAGACACTCCGGTACTTC.

The chain is built from TRBV10-1 and TRBJ1-1; 8 positions match TRBD1. J lost 5 bases, V lost 0 bases, and 11 bases had no gene match. This CDR3 has 17 residues. In germline, CDR1 is WNHNN, CDR2 SYGVQD (reference sequence). CDR3 DNA: TGCGCCAGCAGTGAGTCCGGTCTTGGACAGGGTAAGACTGAAGCTTTCTTT. This encodes CASSESGLGQGKTEAFF.

This sequence joins TRBV25-1 and TRBJ2-7; possible D gene TRBD2, 6 bases. V dropped 1 base and J dropped 4 bases, with 20 bases sitting between them. The CDR3 has 17 amino acids. The germline gives CDR1 MGHDK, CDR2 SYGVNS. CDR3 in amino acids: CASSESKVAGPGYEQYF. The CDR3 DNA reads TGTGCCAGCAGTGAATCTAAGGTCGCGGGACCAGGTTACGAGCAGTACTTC.

This chain connects TRBV5-1 to TRBJ2-7; unclear D gene. Trimming cost V 0 bases and J 6 bases, with 13 bases left between them. The V gene's germline CDR1 is SGHRS and CDR2 YFSETQ. There are 14 residues in the CDR3. As DNA, the CDR3 is TGCGCCAGCAGCTTGGCGGTAGCCTCTCGCGAGCAGTACTTC. The encoded protein is CASSLAVASREQYF.

This sequence joins TRBV11-2 and TRBJ1-4; 9 bases map to TRBD1. The CDR3 loop spans 17 amino acids. V lost 5 bases and J lost 0; bases outside the gene matches: 7. Germline loops: CDR1 SGHAT, CDR2 FQNNGV. The CDR3 here is CASSPRTGAATNEKLFF. In DNA form, the CDR3 reads TGTGCCAGCAGCCCAAGGACAGGGGCAGCAACTAATGAAAAACTGTTTTTT.

This clone was counted a few times. The chain has TRBV5-1 and TRBJ1-6; weak D call: TRBD1 (5 bases). Per the germline V gene, CDR1 is SGHRS and CDR2 is YFSETQ. There are 16 residues in the CDR3. V lost 6 bases and J 10 bases, leaving 23 bases between the germline ends. The CDR3: CASTINGGGWGSPLHF. The CDR3 DNA is TGCGCCAGCACCATCAACGGGGGGGGATGGGGCTCACCCCTCCACTTT. Full variable domain (missing parts from reference TRBV5-1 and TRBJ1-6): KAGVTQTPRYLIKTRGQQVTLSCSPISGHRSVSWYQQTPGQGLQFLFEYFSETQRNKGNFPGRFSGRQFSNSRSEMNVSTLELGDSALYLCASTINGGGWGSPLHFGNGTRLTVT.

V gene TRBV27 combines with J gene TRBJ2-1; D possibly matches TRBD1 or TRBD2 (6 bases each). This CDR3 spans 13 amino acids. V lost 7 bases and J 7 bases, leaving 14 bases between the germline ends. Germline loops: CDR1 MNHEY, CDR2 SMNVEV (reference sequence). The chain's CDR3 is CASKGGVENEQFF. The DNA of the CDR3 is TGTGCCAGCAAGGGGGGCGTAGAAAATGAGCAGTTCTTC.

This rearrangement joins TRBV18 to TRBJ2-7; D may be TRBD2 (5 bases). The ends were cut back, 3 bases at V and 3 bases at J, with 15 bases in the middle. There are 15 residues in the CDR3. Germline assignment: CDR1 KGHSH and CDR2 LQKENI. Here the CDR3 reads CASSPGVSVNYEQYF. The CDR3 DNA reads as TGTGCCAGCTCACCCGGGGTTTCAGTAAACTACGAGCAGTACTTC.

This clone has only one observation. This rearrangement joins TRBV6-1 to TRBJ2-7; 11 nucleotides line up with TRBD2. The trim removed 2 bases at V and 1 base at J, leaving 7 bases unmatched. Germline assignment: CDR1 MNHNS and CDR2 SASEGT. The CDR3 runs 17 residues. The CDR3 DNA sequence: TGTGCCAGCAGTGAAACTAGCGGGAGCCCTCGGTCCTACGAGCAGTACTTC. Amino acid sequence: CASSETSGSPRSYEQYF.

This clone was detected a few times. The chain has TRBV9 and TRBJ2-1, with D perhaps TRBD2 (6 bases). This CDR3 has 13 amino acids. V gave up 0 bases and J gave up 15 bases, with 16 bases separating them. From germline, CDR1 is SGDLS and CDR2 YYNGEE. The CDR3 DNA reads as TGTGCCAGCAGCGTAGTACTTGATGGGACTGGGTTCTTC. Encoded protein: CASSVVLDGTGFF.

This sequence joins TRBV10-2 and TRBJ2-1, with a tentative D call TRBD1 (5 bases). CDR1 and CDR2 from the germline V gene are WSHSY and SAAADI. V dropped 0 bases and J dropped 5 bases, with 17 bases sitting between them. The CDR3 consists of 17 residues. CDR3 DNA sequence: TGCGCCAGCAGTGAGTCGAAACCCCTCGTCAGGGACAATGAGCAGTTCTTC. This translates into CASSESKPLVRDNEQFF.

The gene calls are TRBV27 and TRBJ1-6; D is perhaps TRBD1 (6 bases). Looked up from germline, CDR1 is MNHEY and CDR2 is SMNVEV (reference sequence). Trimming removed 4 bases from V and 11 bases from J, with 18 bases in between. The CDR3 contains 15 residues. DNA for the CDR3: TGTGCCAGCAGTTCCGCGGGGGCGGGTACGGCACCCCTCCACTTT. This codes for CASSSAGAGTAPLHF.

The chain uses TRBV18 and TRBJ1-2; a weak D match, TRBD1 (5 bases). The germline V gene has CDR1 KGHSH and CDR2 LQKENI. Trimming cost V 8 bases and J 2 bases, with 15 bases left between them. The CDR3 totals 14 residues. The CDR3 loop reads CASQEVAGNYGYTF. DNA of the CDR3: TGTGCCAGCCAGGAGGTCGCAGGGAACTATGGCTACACCTTC.

This sequence joins TRBV4-1 and TRBJ1-6; D is ambiguous. CDR1 and CDR2 from the germline V gene are MGHRA and YSYEKL. The CDR3 covers 14 residues. Deletions cut 6 bases from V and 10 bases from J, with 16 bases between. In nucleotides, the CDR3 is TGCGCCAGCAGTGGCCTTACGAGCGGCTCACCCCTCCACTTT. Translating gives CASSGLTSGSPLHF.